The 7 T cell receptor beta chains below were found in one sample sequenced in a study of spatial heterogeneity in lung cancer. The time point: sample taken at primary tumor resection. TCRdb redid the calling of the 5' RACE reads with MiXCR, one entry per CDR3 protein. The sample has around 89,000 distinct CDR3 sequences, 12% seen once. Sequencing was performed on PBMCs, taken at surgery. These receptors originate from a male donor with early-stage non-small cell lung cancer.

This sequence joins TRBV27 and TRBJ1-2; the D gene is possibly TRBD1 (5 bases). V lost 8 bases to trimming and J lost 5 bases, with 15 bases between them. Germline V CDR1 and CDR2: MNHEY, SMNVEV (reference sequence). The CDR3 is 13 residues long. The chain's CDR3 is CASRLTGEYGYTF. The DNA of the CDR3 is TGTGCCAGCCGTCTCACGGGGGAATATGGCTACACCTTC.

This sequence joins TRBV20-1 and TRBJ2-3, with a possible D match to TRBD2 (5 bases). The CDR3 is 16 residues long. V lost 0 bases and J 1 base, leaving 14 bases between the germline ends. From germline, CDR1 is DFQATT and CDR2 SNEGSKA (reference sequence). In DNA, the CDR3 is TGCAGTGCTAGAGATCCCCTAGCAGCTGGCACAGATACGCAGTATTTT. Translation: CSARDPLAAGTDTQYF.

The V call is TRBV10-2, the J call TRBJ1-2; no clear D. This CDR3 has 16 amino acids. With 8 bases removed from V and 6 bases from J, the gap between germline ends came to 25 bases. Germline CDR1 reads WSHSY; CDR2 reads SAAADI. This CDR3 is CASLDERAPETHGYTF. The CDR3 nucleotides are TGCGCCAGCTTGGACGAGCGGGCCCCCGAGACGCATGGCTACACCTTC.

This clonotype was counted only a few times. CDR3 residues: CATSRGDLGLAEAGELFF. The CDR3 DNA sequence: TGTGCCACCAGCAGAGGAGATTTGGGACTAGCGGAGGCCGGGGAGCTGTTTTTT. The chain joins TRBV15 to TRBJ2-2, with 11 nucleotides matching TRBD2. This CDR3 has 18 residues. In germline, CDR1 is LNHNV, CDR2 YYDKDF (reference sequence). J was trimmed by 6 bases and V by 1 base; bases with no gene match: 10.

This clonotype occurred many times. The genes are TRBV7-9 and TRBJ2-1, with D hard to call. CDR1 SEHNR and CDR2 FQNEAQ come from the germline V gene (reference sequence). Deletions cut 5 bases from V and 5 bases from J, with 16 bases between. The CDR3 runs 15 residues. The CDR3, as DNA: TGTGCCAGCAGCACCCGCCCCAACCGACACAATGAGCAGTTCTTC. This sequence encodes CASSTRPNRHNEQFF.

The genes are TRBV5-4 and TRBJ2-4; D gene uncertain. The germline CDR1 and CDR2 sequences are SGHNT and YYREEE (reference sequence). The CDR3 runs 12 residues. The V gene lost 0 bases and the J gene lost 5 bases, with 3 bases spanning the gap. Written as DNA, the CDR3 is TGTGCCAGCAGCTTGGGAGAAAACATTCAGTACTTC. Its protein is CASSLGENIQYF.

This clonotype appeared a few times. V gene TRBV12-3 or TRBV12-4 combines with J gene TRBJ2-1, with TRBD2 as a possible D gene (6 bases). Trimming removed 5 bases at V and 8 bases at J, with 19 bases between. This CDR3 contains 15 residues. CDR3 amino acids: CASSGGIGTSDEQFF. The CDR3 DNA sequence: TGTGCCAGCAGTGGCGGGATTGGTACAAGCGATGAGCAGTTCTTC.